The clone carrying this TCR beta chain has at least ten counts. Its antigen remains unknown. This record belongs to a study of T cells in Graves' hyperthyroidism and ophthalmopathy. On the study more broadly: Any treatment followed the collection of peripheral blood at initial diagnosis. Study findings and constraints: Most thyroid clonotypes that were expanded above 0.001 also turned up in blood.

Amplification of TCR beta CDR3 regions used RNA as the template. An initial round of RT-PCR targeting the TCR CDR3 relied on the HTBI primer set. A single record per CDR3 protein comes from TCRdb applying MiXCR to the multiplex PCR reads. The sample shows about 360,000 distinct CDR3 sequences, roughly 13% of them seen only once. Out of 10 ml of fresh peripheral blood came the PBMCs. The CDR3 length is 12 residues. With 1 base removed from V and 1 base from J, the gap between germline ends came to 1 base. Germline CDR1 is LGHDT and CDR2 is YNNKEL (reference sequence). The specimen sequenced was blood. This sequence originates from a woman between 18 and 29 years old with Graves' hyperthyroidism. The chain combines TRBV3-1 with TRBJ1-1; D is ambiguous. The CDR3 reads CASSQANTEAFF. The CDR3 DNA reads TGTGCCAGCAGCCAAGCGAACACTGAAGCTTTCTTT.